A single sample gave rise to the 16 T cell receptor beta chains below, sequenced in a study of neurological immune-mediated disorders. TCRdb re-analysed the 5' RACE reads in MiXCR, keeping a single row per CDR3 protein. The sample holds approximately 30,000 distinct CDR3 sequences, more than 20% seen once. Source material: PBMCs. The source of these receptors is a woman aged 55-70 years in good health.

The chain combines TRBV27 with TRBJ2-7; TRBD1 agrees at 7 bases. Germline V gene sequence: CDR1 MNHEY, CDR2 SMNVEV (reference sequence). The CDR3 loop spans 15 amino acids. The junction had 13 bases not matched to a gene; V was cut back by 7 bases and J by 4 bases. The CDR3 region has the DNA TGTGCCAGCATCACATCCCGTGACAGGGATTACGAGCAGTACTTC. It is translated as CASITSRDRDYEQYF.

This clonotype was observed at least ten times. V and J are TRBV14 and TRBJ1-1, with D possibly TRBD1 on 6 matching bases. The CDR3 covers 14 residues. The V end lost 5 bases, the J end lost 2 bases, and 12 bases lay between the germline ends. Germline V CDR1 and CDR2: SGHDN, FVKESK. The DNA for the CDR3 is TGTGCCAGCAGCGAGACAGGTGGAAACACTGAAGCTTTCTTT. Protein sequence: CASSETGGNTEAFF. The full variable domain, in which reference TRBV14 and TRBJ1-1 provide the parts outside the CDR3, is EAGVTQFPSHSVIEKGQTVTLRCDPISGHDNLYWYRRVMGKEIKFLLHFVKESKQDESGMPNNRFLAERTGGTYSTLKVQPAELEDSGVYFCASSETGGNTEAFFGQGTRLTVV.

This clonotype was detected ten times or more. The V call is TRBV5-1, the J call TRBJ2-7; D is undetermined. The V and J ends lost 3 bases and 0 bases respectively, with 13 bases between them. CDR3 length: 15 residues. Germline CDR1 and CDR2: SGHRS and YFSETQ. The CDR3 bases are TGCGCCAGCAGCTCGGACCCAGAGAGCTCCTACGAGCAGTACTTC. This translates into CASSSDPESSYEQYF. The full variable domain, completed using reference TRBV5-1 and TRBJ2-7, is KAGVTQTPRYLIKTRGQQVTLSCSPISGHRSVSWYQQTPGQGLQFLFEYFSETQRNKGNFPGRFSGRQFSNSRSEMNVSTLELGDSALYLCASSSDPESSYEQYFGPGTRLTVT.

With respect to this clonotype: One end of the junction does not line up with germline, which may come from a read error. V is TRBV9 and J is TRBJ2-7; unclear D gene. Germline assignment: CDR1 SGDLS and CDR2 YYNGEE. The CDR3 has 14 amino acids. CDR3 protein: CASSVSKWSYEHYF. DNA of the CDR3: TGTGCCAGCAGCGTATCGAAGTGGAGTTATGAGCATTACTTC.

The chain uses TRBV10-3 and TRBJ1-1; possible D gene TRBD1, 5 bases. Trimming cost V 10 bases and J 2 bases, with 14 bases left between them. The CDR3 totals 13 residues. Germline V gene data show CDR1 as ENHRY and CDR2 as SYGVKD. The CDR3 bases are TGTGCCACCCGAGTCCAGGGTAACACTGAAGCTTTCTTT. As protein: CATRVQGNTEAFF.

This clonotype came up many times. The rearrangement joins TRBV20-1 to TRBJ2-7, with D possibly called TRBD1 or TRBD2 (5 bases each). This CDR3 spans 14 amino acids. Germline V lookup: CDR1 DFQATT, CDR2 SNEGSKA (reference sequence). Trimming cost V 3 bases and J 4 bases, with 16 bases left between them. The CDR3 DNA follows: TGCAGTGCTAGGCCCGCCGGGACGGATTACGAGCAGTACTTC. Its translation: CSARPAGTDYEQYF.

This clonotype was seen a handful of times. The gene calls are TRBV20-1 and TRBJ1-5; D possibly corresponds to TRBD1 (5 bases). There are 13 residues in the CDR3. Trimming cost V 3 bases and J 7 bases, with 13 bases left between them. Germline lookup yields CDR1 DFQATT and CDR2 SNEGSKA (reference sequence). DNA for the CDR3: TGCAGTGCTAGTAAACAGGCTGGGCAGCCCCAGCATTTT. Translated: CSASKQAGQPQHF.

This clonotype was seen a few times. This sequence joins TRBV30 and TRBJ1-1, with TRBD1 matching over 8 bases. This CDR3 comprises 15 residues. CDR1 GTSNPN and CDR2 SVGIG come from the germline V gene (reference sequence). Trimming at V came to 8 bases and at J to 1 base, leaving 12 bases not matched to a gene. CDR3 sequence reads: CAGSRTGSGNTEAFF. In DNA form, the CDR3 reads TGTGCCGGATCCCGGACAGGGTCGGGGAACACTGAAGCTTTCTTT. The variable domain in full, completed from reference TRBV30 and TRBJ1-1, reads SQTIHQWPATLVQPVGSPLSLECTVEGTSNPNLYWYRQAAGRGLQLLFYSVGIGQISSEVPQNLSASRPQDRQFILSSKKLLLSDSGFYLCAGSRTGSGNTEAFFGQGTRLTVV.

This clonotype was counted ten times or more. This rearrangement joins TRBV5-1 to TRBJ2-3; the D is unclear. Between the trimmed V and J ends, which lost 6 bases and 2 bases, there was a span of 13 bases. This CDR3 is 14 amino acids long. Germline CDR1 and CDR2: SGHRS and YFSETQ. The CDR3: CASNTALFTDTQYF. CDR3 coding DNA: TGCGCCAGCAACACAGCCCTATTCACAGATACGCAGTATTTT.

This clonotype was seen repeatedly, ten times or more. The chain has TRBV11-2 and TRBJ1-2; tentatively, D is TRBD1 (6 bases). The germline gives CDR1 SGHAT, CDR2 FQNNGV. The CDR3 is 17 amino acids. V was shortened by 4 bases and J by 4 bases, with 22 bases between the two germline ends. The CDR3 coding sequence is TGTGCCAGCAGCTCCGGACAGCTCTGGGATGGCCTCTATGGCTACACCTTC. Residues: CASSSGQLWDGLYGYTF.

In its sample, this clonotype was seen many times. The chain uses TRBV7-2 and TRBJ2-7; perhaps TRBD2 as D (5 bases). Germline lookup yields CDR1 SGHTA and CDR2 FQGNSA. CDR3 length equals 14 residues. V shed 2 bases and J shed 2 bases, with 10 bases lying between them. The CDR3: CASSLIGGPYEQYF. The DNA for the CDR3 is TGTGCCAGCAGCTTAATAGGAGGTCCCTACGAGCAGTACTTC. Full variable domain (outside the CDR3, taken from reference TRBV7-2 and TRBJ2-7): GAGVSQSPSNKVTEKGKDVELRCDPISGHTALYWYRQSLGQGLEFLIYFQGNSAPDKSGLPSDRFSAERTGGSVSTLTIQRTQQEDSAVYLCASSLIGGPYEQYFGPGTRLTVT.

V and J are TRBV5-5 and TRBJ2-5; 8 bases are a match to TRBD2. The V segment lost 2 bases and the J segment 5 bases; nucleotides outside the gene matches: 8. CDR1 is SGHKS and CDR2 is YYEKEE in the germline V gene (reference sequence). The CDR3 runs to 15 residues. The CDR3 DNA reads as TGTGCCAGCAGCTTTACGGGAGGGCCCCTGGAGACCCAGTACTTC. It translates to CASSFTGGPLETQYF.

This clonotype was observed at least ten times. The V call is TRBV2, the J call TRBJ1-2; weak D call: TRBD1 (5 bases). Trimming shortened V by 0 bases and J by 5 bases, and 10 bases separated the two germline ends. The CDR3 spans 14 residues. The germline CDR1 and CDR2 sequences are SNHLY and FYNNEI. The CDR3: CASSEASGPYGYTF. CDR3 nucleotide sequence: TGTGCCAGCAGTGAAGCGTCAGGGCCGTATGGCTACACCTTC.

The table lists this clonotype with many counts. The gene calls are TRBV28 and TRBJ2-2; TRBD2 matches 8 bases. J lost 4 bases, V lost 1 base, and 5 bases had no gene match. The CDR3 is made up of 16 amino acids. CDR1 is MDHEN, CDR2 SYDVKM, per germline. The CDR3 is CASSLYPGGPTGELFF. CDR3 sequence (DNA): TGTGCCAGCAGTTTATATCCGGGAGGGCCCACCGGGGAGCTGTTTTTT.

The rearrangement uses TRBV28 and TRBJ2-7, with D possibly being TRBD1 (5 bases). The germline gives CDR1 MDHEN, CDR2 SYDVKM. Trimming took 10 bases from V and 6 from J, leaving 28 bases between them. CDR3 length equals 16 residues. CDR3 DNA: TGTGCCATCAGCACCCCCGCCGGGCCTCAGGGCTCCGAGCAGTACTTC. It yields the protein CAISTPAGPQGSEQYF.

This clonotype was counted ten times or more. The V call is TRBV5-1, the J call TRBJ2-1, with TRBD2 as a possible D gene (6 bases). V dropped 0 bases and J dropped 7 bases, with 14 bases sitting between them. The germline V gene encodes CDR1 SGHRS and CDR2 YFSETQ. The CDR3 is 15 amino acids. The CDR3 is CASSLGSGSLNEQFF. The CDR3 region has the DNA TGCGCCAGCAGCTTGGGGTCCGGGAGTTTGAATGAGCAGTTCTTC. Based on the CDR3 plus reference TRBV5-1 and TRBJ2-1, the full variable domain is KAGVTQTPRYLIKTRGQQVTLSCSPISGHRSVSWYQQTPGQGLQFLFEYFSETQRNKGNFPGRFSGRQFSNSRSEMNVSTLELGDSALYLCASSLGSGSLNEQFFGPGTRLTVL.